This TCR beta chain is from a study of long-term antiretroviral therapy in people with HIV. At the survey level, the v3.0 immunoSEQ assay was run. TCRdb's table, derived via immunoSEQ multiplex PCR, lists solely in-frame clones and lacks some. The sample records tens of thousands of clones, 82% being singletons. The study, taken as a whole, reports: Every time point showed a repertoire led by clones expanded before ART. Viral resistance, ART adherence and therapy changes all lacked available data. Relative to control repertoires, HIV repertoires exhibited narrower CDR3 length ranges.

Trimming at V came to 6 bases and at J to 4 bases, leaving 8 bases not matched to a gene. The germline CDR1 and CDR2 sequences are MNHEY and SVGAGI. The CDR3 consists of 15 residues. Of note for this clone: Its antigen is undetermined.

This rearrangement joins TRBV6-5 to TRBJ2-1; 8 bases agree with TRBD2. The TCR originated in a man aged 35 to 55 with HIV. The material sequenced was unsorted PBMCs, taken around 2.5 years after starting antiretroviral therapy. The CDR3 loop is CASSRGGPSYNEQFF. CDR3 sequence (DNA): TGTGCCAGCAGCCGGGGGGGCCCCTCTTACAATGAGCAGTTCTTC.